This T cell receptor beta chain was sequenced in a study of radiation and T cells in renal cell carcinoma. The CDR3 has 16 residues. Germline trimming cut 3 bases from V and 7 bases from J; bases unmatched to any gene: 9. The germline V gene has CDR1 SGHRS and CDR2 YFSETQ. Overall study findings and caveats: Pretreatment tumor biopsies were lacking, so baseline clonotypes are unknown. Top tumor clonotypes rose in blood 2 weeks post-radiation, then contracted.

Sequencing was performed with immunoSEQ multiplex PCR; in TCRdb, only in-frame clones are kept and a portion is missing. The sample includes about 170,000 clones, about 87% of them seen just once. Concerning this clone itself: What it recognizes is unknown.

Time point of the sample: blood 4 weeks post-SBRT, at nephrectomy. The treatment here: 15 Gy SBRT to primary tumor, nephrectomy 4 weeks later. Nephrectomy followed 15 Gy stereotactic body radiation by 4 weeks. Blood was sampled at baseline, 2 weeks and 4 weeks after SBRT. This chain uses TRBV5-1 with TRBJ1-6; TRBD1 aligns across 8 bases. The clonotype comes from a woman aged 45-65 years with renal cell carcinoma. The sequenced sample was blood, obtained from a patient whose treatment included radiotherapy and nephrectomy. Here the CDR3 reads CASSSTGAVGNSPLHF. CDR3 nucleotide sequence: TGCGCCAGCAGCTCGACAGGGGCGGTGGGAAATTCACCCCTCCACTTT.